This is a list of T cell receptor beta chains from one sample in a study of Ad26.COV2.S vaccination and SARS-CoV-2 variants. Assay used: immunoSEQ multiplex PCR; TCRdb lists only in-frame clones, some missing. Of 400,000 or so clones detected, approximately 90% appear once; the ten largest clones hold 3% to 3.5%. Sequences were derived from peripheral blood, sampled in a trial of Ad26.COV2.S vaccine versus placebo. The receptor source for this set is a person between 18 and 65 years old who received the Ad26.COV2.S COVID-19 vaccine or a placebo. Both conserved end residues are part of each CDR3. Fields, in order: J gene, V gene, D gene, clone size, CDR3 protein, CDR3 DNA. A D gene is named only where the DNA matches it firmly. Size is omitted from some rows. Given values are once, few, many or a class for expanded clones.

J: TRBJ2-7; V: TRBV7-9; D: TRBD1; size: NA; CDR3: CASSLGGGEYEQYF; DNA: TGTGCCAGCAGCTTAGGAGGGGGCGAATACGAGCAGTACTTC
J: TRBJ2-7; V: TRBV14; D: NA; size: NA; CDR3: CASSQAVGPYEQYF; DNA: TGTGCCAGCAGCCAAGCTGTGGGACCGTACGAGCAGTACTTC
J: TRBJ1-5; V: TRBV2; D: NA; size: NA; CDR3: CASSETGARRAQPQHF; DNA: TGTGCCAGCAGTGAGACGGGTGCCCGGCGGGCTCAGCCCCAGCATTTT
J: TRBJ2-5; V: TRBV7-9; D: TRBD1; size: NA; CDR3: CASRKTGTAQETQYF; DNA: TGTGCCAGCAGGAAGACCGGGACAGCACAAGAGACCCAGTACTTC
J: TRBJ1-5; V: TRBV12-3/TRBV12-4; D: TRBD1; size: once; CDR3: CASRGEGAQPQHF; DNA: TGTGCCAGCAGGGGGGAGGGGGCCCAGCCCCAGCATTTT
J: TRBJ1-3; V: TRBV6-5; D: NA; size: NA; CDR3: CASSSYTGLRNTIYF; DNA: TGTGCCAGCAGTTCTTACACAGGGTTACGAAACACCATATATTTT
J: TRBJ1-3; V: TRBV5-8; D: NA; size: NA; CDR3: CASGQGSSGNTIYF; DNA: TGTGCCAGTGGTCAGGGGAGCTCTGGAAACACCATATATTTT
J: TRBJ1-3; V: TRBV10-3; D: NA; size: NA; CDR3: CAMTDGNTIYF; DNA: TGTGCCATGACAGATGGAAACACCATATATTTT
J: TRBJ1-1; V: TRBV5-1; D: NA; size: NA; CDR3: CASSSIGLDTEAFF; DNA: TGCGCCAGCAGTTCGATAGGGTTGGACACTGAAGCTTTCTTT
J: TRBJ2-1; V: TRBV5-1; D: NA; size: once; CDR3: CASSFRDPQEEQFF; DNA: TGCGCCAGCAGCTTCAGGGATCCTCAGGAAGAGCAGTTCTTC
J: TRBJ1-2; V: TRBV29-1; D: TRBD1; size: NA; CDR3: CSADDRVYGYTF; DNA: TGCAGCGCCGACGACAGGGTCTACGGCTACACCTTC
J: TRBJ1-2; V: TRBV12-5; D: NA; size: NA; CDR3: CASGWQGTAQSTDMRNSSVGYTF; DNA: TGTGCTAGTGGTTGGCAGGGGACCGCTCAAAGTACAGATATGAGGAATTCATCGGTTGGCTACACCTTC
J: TRBJ1-2; V: TRBV4-3; D: NA; size: NA; CDR3: CASSQDAAAYGYTF; DNA: TGCGCCAGCAGCCAAGATGCGGCAGCCTATGGCTACACCTTC